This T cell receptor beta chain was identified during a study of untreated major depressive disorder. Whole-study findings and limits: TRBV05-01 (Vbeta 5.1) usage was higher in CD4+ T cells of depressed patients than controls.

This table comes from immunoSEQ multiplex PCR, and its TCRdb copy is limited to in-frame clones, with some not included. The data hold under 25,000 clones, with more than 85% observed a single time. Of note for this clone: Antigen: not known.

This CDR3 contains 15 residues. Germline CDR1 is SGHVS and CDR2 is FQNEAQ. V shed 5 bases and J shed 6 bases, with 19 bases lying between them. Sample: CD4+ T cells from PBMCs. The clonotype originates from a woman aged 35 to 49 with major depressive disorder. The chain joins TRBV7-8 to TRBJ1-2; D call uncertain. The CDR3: CASSPWTAPGHGYTF. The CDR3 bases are TGTGCCAGCAGCCCCTGGACGGCTCCTGGCCATGGCTACACCTTC.